Listed here are 9 T cell receptor beta chains from one sample, sequenced in a study of a mutant IDH1 vaccine in newly diagnosed glioma. The table came from immunoSEQ multiplex PCR; TCRdb's copy has only in-frame clones and leaves some out. The sample shows roughly 42,000 clones, 70% to 90% of them seen only once. The sample's time point: week 5, during vaccination. Vaccine doses each comprised 300 ug of mutant IDH1 20-mer peptide, with topical imiquimod. Antigens of these TCRs are unknown. Sample: PBMCs, taken from a glioma patient whose treatment included an IDH1 peptide vaccine. Receptors originate from a middle-aged man with glioma.

The chain uses TRBV7-9 and TRBJ2-6; TRBD1 might be the D (6 bases). This CDR3 contains 17 residues. V was clipped by 3 bases and J by 2 bases, with 14 bases between them. Germline CDR1 SEHNR, CDR2 FQNEAQ (reference sequence). This chain's CDR3 is CASSFDRLAPGANVLTF. The CDR3 DNA reads TGTGCCAGCAGCTTTGACAGGTTGGCTCCTGGGGCCAACGTCCTGACTTTC.

The chain joins TRBV10-3 to TRBJ2-7, with D maybe TRBD1 (6 bases). V lost 2 bases and J lost 2, with 13 bases in between. The CDR3 length is 15 residues. Per germline, CDR1 ENHRY and CDR2 SYGVKD. The CDR3 spells CAISEEAGGAYEQYF. For the CDR3, the DNA is TGTGCCATCAGTGAGGAAGCTGGGGGCGCCTACGAGCAGTACTTC.

This chain connects TRBV4-1 to TRBJ2-1; weak D call: TRBD1 (5 bases). The V end was cut by 1 base, the J end by 8 bases, with 15 bases between. Germline V gene lookup returns CDR1 MGHRA and CDR2 YSYEKL. CDR3 size: 15 residues. For the CDR3, the DNA is TGCGCCAGCAGCCAAGGGGGCAGGGTGGGCGATGAGCAGTTCTTC. As protein: CASSQGGRVGDEQFF.

The chain recombines TRBV7-3 with TRBJ2-3; D unclear. The CDR3 extends over 12 amino acids. Germline CDR1 reads SGHTA; CDR2 reads FQGTGA. V shed 6 bases and J shed 5 bases, with 9 bases lying between them. CDR3 region: CASSLTEDTQYF. CDR3 DNA: TGTGCCAGCAGTTTGACCGAAGATACGCAGTATTTT.

V usage is TRBV25-1 and J usage is TRBJ1-1; possibly TRBD1 for D (6 bases). CDR3 length: 11 amino acids. V was trimmed by 5 bases and J by 12 bases, leaving 13 bases between them. CDR1 and CDR2 from the germline V gene are MGHDK and SYGVNS. The DNA of the CDR3 is TGTGCCAGCAGTACCACAGGGTGGTCTTTCTTT. Translated: CASSTTGWSFF.

The genes are TRBV4-1 and TRBJ1-2, with 7 positions matching TRBD1. The CDR3 is made up of 13 amino acids. Germline CDR1 reads MGHRA; CDR2 reads YSYEKL. The J segment lost 6 bases and the V segment lost 4 bases, leaving 5 bases of the junction unmatched. DNA of the CDR3: TGCGCCAGCAGCCTACAGGGGCACCATGGCTACACCTTC. Translation: CASSLQGHHGYTF.

This clone came up once. The chain uses TRBV19 and TRBJ2-3, with 9 bases aligning to TRBD2. The CDR3 sequence is 15 residues long. V gave up 5 bases and J gave up 1 base; unmatched junction bases: 4. In germline, CDR1 is LNHDA, CDR2 SQIVND (reference sequence). CDR3 sequence (DNA): TGTGCCAGTAGTCCAAGGACTAGCGGCACAGATACGCAGTATTTT. Protein: CASSPRTSGTDTQYF.

About this clone itself: The sample has other DNA sequences that encode this CDR3 too. V gene TRBV27 combines with J gene TRBJ1-5; no reliable D call. Germline V gene sequence: CDR1 MNHEY, CDR2 SMNVEV (reference sequence). The germline V and J ends were trimmed by 4 bases and 4 bases, with 8 bases remaining between them. There are 13 residues in the CDR3. CDR3: CASSWGSNQPQHF. The CDR3 nucleotides are TGTGCCAGCAGTTGGGGAAGTAATCAGCCCCAGCATTTT.

The gene calls are TRBV5-1 and TRBJ2-7; D gene unclear. Looked up from germline, CDR1 is SGHRS and CDR2 is YFSETQ. V lost 0 bases to trimming and J lost 2 bases, with 12 bases between them. This CDR3 has 15 amino acids. This chain's CDR3 is CASSLGGGATYEQYF. The CDR3 DNA reads as TGCGCCAGCAGCTTGGGTGGCGGAGCGACCTACGAGCAGTACTTC.